A single sample is the source of the 27 T cell receptor beta chains below, sequenced in a study of shared clonotypes between healthy human individuals. Using immunoSEQ multiplex PCR, the repertoire was profiled, and TCRdb retains in-frame clones only, with some absent. The profile shows around 550,000 clones, approximately 95% of them singletons. The sample comprised naive CD4+ T cells sorted from blood. Subset of the sample: CD45RA+ positively selected. These TCRs come from a woman in her twenties or thirties in good health.

The gene calls are TRBV7-8 and TRBJ2-3; either TRBD1 or TRBD2 may supply D (5 bases each). Germline values: CDR1 SGHVS, CDR2 FQNEAQ. V was trimmed by 4 bases and J by 7 bases, leaving 12 bases between them. The CDR3 sequence is 13 residues long. CDR3 protein: CASSSSGTNTQYF. CDR3 in DNA: TGTGCCAGCAGCTCTAGTGGGACCAATACGCAGTATTTT.

This chain joins TRBV18 and TRBJ1-2; D is ambiguous. Germline V gene lookup returns CDR1 KGHSH and CDR2 LQKENI. The CDR3 is 15 residues long. V was clipped by 3 bases and J by 0 bases, with 11 bases between them. CDR3: CASSPAQEANYGYTF. Here the CDR3 DNA reads TGTGCCAGCTCACCGGCTCAGGAAGCTAACTATGGCTACACCTTC.

The V call is TRBV19, the J call TRBJ2-7; 10 bases align to TRBD2. The CDR3 totals 16 residues. Germline trimming cut 1 base from V and 2 bases from J; bases unmatched to any gene: 5. Germline assignment: CDR1 LNHDA and CDR2 SQIVND (reference sequence). CDR3 in amino acids: CASSIGPGLATYEQYF. As DNA, the CDR3 is TGTGCCAGTAGTATAGGACCGGGACTAGCGACCTACGAGCAGTACTTC.

The chain links TRBV5-1 to TRBJ2-7; D may be TRBD2 (6 bases). V shed 3 bases and J shed 4 bases, with 14 bases lying between them. Germline CDR1 reads SGHRS; CDR2 reads YFSETQ. CDR3 length: 14 amino acids. CDR3 in amino acids: CASSSGGAEYEQYF. The CDR3 bases are TGCGCCAGCAGCTCAGGAGGGGCAGAGTACGAGCAGTACTTC. The entire variable domain, with the rest obtained from reference TRBV5-1 and TRBJ2-7, is as follows: KAGVTQTPRYLIKTRGQQVTLSCSPISGHRSVSWYQQTPGQGLQFLFEYFSETQRNKGNFPGRFSGRQFSNSRSEMNVSTLELGDSALYLCASSSGGAEYEQYFGPGTRLTVT.

The rearrangement joins TRBV10-3 to TRBJ1-5; TRBD1 matches 7 bases. Per germline, CDR1 ENHRY and CDR2 SYGVKD. V trimming: 11 bases; J trimming: 1 base; junction bases outside the gene matches: 8. The CDR3 contains 14 residues. CDR3 in DNA: TGTGCCTCCCGACAGGGAGTAAGCAATCAGCCCCAGCATTTT. It codes for CASRQGVSNQPQHF.

J is TRBJ2-5 and V is TRBV7-9; 9 nucleotides align to TRBD1. The J call may be mistaken, given a closer DNA end match to TRBJ2-7. Looked up from germline, CDR1 is SEHNR and CDR2 is FQNEAQ (reference sequence). The CDR3 sequence is 14 residues long. The CDR3 region has the DNA TGTGCCAGCAGCGGCGGGGACAGGGCCTACGAGCAGTACTTC. It is translated as CASSGGDRAYEQYF.

V is TRBV4-1 and J is TRBJ2-1; D uncertain. Germline values: CDR1 MGHRA, CDR2 YSYEKL. The CDR3 covers 12 residues. V lost 5 bases to trimming and J lost 9 bases, with 11 bases between them. The CDR3 DNA sequence: TGCGCCAGCAGCGACACGCAGGTTGAGCAGTTCTTC. This gives the protein CASSDTQVEQFF.

This sequence joins TRBV6-6 and TRBJ1-2; no firm D call. V lost 7 bases, J lost 7 bases, and 16 bases lay in between. This CDR3 comprises 13 residues. Per the germline V gene, CDR1 is MNHNY and CDR2 is SVGAGI (reference sequence). The CDR3 sequence: CASTPTTRSGYTF. CDR3 DNA: TGTGCCAGCACCCCGACCACGAGGTCTGGCTACACCTTC.

This chain uses TRBV28 with TRBJ1-5; 7 positions agree with TRBD1. This CDR3 is 13 amino acids long. Looked up from germline, CDR1 is MDHEN and CDR2 is SYDVKM. V lost 4 bases, J lost 5 bases, and 2 bases stayed unmatched. The CDR3 sequence is CASSWTGDQPQHF. The CDR3, as DNA: TGTGCCAGCAGTTGGACAGGAGATCAGCCCCAGCATTTT.

The CDR3 sequence: CASRTDLRTHNEQFF. CDR3 coding DNA: TGTGCCAGCAGGACAGACCTCCGGACTCACAATGAGCAGTTCTTC. The chain employs TRBV2 and TRBJ2-1; D is tentatively TRBD1 or TRBD2 (5 bases each). CDR1 is SNHLY and CDR2 is FYNNEI in the germline V gene. The CDR3 runs 15 residues. Trimming stripped 6 bases from V and 5 bases from J, with 17 bases between.

This clone appeared a single time. The V gene is TRBV7-9, the J gene TRBJ1-4; TRBD1 might be the D (5 bases). V was cut by 0 bases and J by 0 bases, with 14 bases left in between. Germline values: CDR1 SEHNR, CDR2 FQNEAQ (reference sequence). This CDR3 has 18 residues. This CDR3 is CASSLAGLRDATNEKLFF. The CDR3 nucleotides read TGTGCCAGCAGCTTAGCGGGGCTCCGGGACGCAACTAATGAAAAACTGTTTTTT.

The rearrangement uses TRBV5-1 and TRBJ2-7, with D unclear. Germline lookup yields CDR1 SGHRS and CDR2 YFSETQ. This CDR3 is built from 11 residues. Trimming stripped 2 bases from V and 5 bases from J, with 5 bases between. The DNA of the CDR3 is TGCGCCAGCAGCTTCGGTAACGAGCAGTACTTC. This translates into CASSFGNEQYF.

This clone was counted only a few times. This same CDR3 is encoded by further DNA sequences in the sample. This sequence joins TRBV4-1 and TRBJ1-5; D uncertain. Per the germline V gene, CDR1 is MGHRA and CDR2 is YSYEKL. The CDR3 runs to 16 residues. Trimming took 1 base from V and 0 from J, leaving 10 bases between them. In nucleotides, the CDR3 is TGCGCCAGCAGCCAAGGGACGGCGTATAGCAATCAGCCCCAGCATTTT. Encoded protein: CASSQGTAYSNQPQHF.

Turning to this clone: At one boundary the junction diverges from the germline segment, which might be a read error. V is TRBV5-1 and J is TRBJ1-1; the D is unclear. Germline CDR1 SGHRS, CDR2 YFSETQ. The CDR3 covers 14 residues. The CDR3 nucleotides read TGCGCCAGCAGCTTGGTCGCGGGGAACGCTGAAGCTTTCTTT. This sequence encodes CASSLVAGNAEAFF.

Here the CDR3 reads CASSVLFGRGNEQFF. CDR3 bases: TGTGCCAGCAGCGTATTGTTCGGCCGGGGGAATGAGCAGTTCTTC. The chain has TRBV9 and TRBJ2-1; D possibly corresponds to TRBD2 (6 bases). V lost 1 base to trimming and J lost 7 bases, with 15 bases between them. The CDR3 loop spans 15 amino acids. Germline CDR1 SGDLS, CDR2 YYNGEE.

The J gene is TRBJ2-5, the V gene TRBV5-1; 12 nucleotides align to TRBD2. The DNA end is a closer match to TRBJ2-7, so the J assignment may be wrong. The CDR3 runs 15 residues. The germline V gene encodes CDR1 SGHRS and CDR2 YFSETQ. CDR3 bases: TGCGCCAGCAGCGCACCGACTAGCGGGAGCTACGAGCAGTACTTC. Translation gives CASSAPTSGSYEQYF.

This rearrangement joins TRBV19 to TRBJ1-2, with D unclear. Trimming cost V 2 bases and J 3 bases, with 7 bases left between them. This CDR3 region has 13 residues. Germline CDR1 and CDR2: LNHDA and SQIVND (reference sequence). The CDR3 is CASSITGHYGYTF. CDR3 DNA: TGTGCCAGTAGTATAACTGGACACTATGGCTACACCTTC.

This chain connects TRBV29-1 to TRBJ2-2; D might be TRBD2 (6 bases). This CDR3 comprises 15 residues. Germline V lookup: CDR1 SQVTM, CDR2 ANQGSEA. Trimming removed 3 bases from V and 4 bases from J, with 15 bases in between. CDR3 region: CSVDSPGGSTGELFF. DNA of the CDR3: TGCAGCGTTGATTCACCCGGGGGTAGCACCGGGGAGCTGTTTTTT.

The chain is built from TRBV11-2 and TRBJ2-7, with D possibly matching TRBD1 (5 bases). The length of the CDR3 is 14 residues. Per the germline V gene, CDR1 is SGHAT and CDR2 is FQNNGV. Trimming stripped 3 bases from V and 2 bases from J, with 11 bases between. CDR3 sequence reads: CASSFRTPTYEQYF. DNA of the CDR3: TGTGCCAGCAGCTTCAGGACACCGACCTACGAGCAGTACTTC.

This sequence joins TRBV28 and TRBJ1-1; tentative D call: TRBD1 (6 bases). The CDR3 has 17 amino acids. In germline, CDR1 is MDHEN, CDR2 SYDVKM. The ends were cut back, 4 bases at V and 0 bases at J, with 18 bases in the middle. CDR3 coding DNA: TGTGCCAGCAGTTCCCCTCGGACAGCCAGACTGAACACTGAAGCTTTCTTT. Its translation is CASSSPRTARLNTEAFF.

The table lists this clone with a count of one. This chain connects TRBV29-1 to TRBJ1-1; no firm D call. V was clipped by 6 bases and J by 0 bases, with 11 bases between them. Germline V gene lookup returns CDR1 SQVTM and CDR2 ANQGSEA. This CDR3 comprises 13 residues. The CDR3 bases are TGCAGCGTGGGCTTAATAGTGAACACTGAAGCTTTCTTT. It codes for CSVGLIVNTEAFF.

This clone was seen just once. V is TRBV4-1 and J is TRBJ2-7; 9 bases are shared with TRBD1. The CDR3 covers 15 residues. CDR1 is MGHRA and CDR2 is YSYEKL in the germline V gene. Losses at the gene ends were 3 bases for V and 5 bases for J; bases not matched to a gene: 8. CDR3 protein: CASSHGGTGYDEQYF. The CDR3 DNA reads as TGCGCCAGCAGCCATGGTGGGACAGGGTACGACGAGCAGTACTTC.

The chain employs TRBV15 and TRBJ2-3, with TRBD2 matching over 9 bases. From germline, CDR1 is LNHNV and CDR2 YYDKDF (reference sequence). The V and J ends lost 0 bases and 4 bases, in that order; junction bases with no gene match: 11. This CDR3 has 18 amino acids. CDR3 sequence: CATSRDLAGPTEADTQYF. The CDR3 DNA sequence: TGTGCCACCAGCAGAGATCTAGCGGGACCGACGGAGGCAGATACGCAGTATTTT.

This clone came up a few times. V and J are TRBV4-1 and TRBJ2-2, with TRBD1 identical over 8 bases. From germline, CDR1 is MGHRA and CDR2 YSYEKL. The trim removed 4 bases at V and 5 bases at J, leaving 6 bases unmatched. The CDR3 runs to 15 residues. The CDR3 nucleotides are TGCGCCAGCAGCCCCGGACAGGGACGAACCGGGGAGCTGTTTTTT. Translation: CASSPGQGRTGELFF.

This clone was recorded a few times. The chain uses TRBV20-1 and TRBJ1-1; D is ambiguous. The CDR3 has 10 amino acids. Germline V CDR1 and CDR2: DFQATT, SNEGSKA (reference sequence). The V end lost 8 bases, the J end lost 4 bases, and 8 bases lay between the germline ends. CDR3: CSPRITEAFF. DNA of the CDR3: TGCAGTCCCCGGATCACTGAAGCTTTCTTT.

V is TRBV27 and J is TRBJ1-1; possibly TRBD1 for D (5 bases). The CDR3 is 15 residues long. Trimming left V 2 bases short and J 0 bases short, with 10 bases between. Germline lookup yields CDR1 MNHEY and CDR2 SMNVEV (reference sequence). The CDR3 loop is CASSLNRQLNTEAFF. The CDR3, as DNA: TGTGCCAGCAGTTTAAATCGACAGCTGAACACTGAAGCTTTCTTT.

This chain connects TRBV4-1 to TRBJ1-2; D is perhaps TRBD1 (6 bases). With 2 bases removed from V and 4 bases from J, the gap between germline ends came to 20 bases. This CDR3 has 17 residues. The germline gives CDR1 MGHRA, CDR2 YSYEKL. In nucleotides, the CDR3 is TGCGCCAGCAGCCAACCGACAGCGGGGGACAACGGCTATGGCTACACCTTC. Residues: CASSQPTAGDNGYGYTF.